This T cell receptor (beta chain) was found in a study of shared clonotypes between healthy human individuals (dated by TCRdb to about 2020). Describing the broader study: The cohort included three men and a couple of women between 18 and 49 years of age. Per donor, three plates each were used for CD4 naive and CD4 memory, two for CD8 naive, and one for CD8 memory. To estimate repertoire size and how much clonotypes are shared between individuals, the study performed deep sequencing of blood TCR repertoires from about five healthy adults. To increase sequencing depth and limit assay-specific biases, different laboratories used diverse techniques to prepare libraries and sequence TCR repertoires. Leukapheresis yielded between about 0.9 and 10 billion PBMCs per donor. Findings and caveats that apply to the study as a whole: Because the study included a small number of donors, the genetic and exposure-history diversity represented was limited. Rarefaction of sorted-subset datasets indicated incomplete sequencing despite the large sequencing depth. Pairwise subsampling indicated that sequencing depth was expected to affect the degree of clonotype sharing among donors. Sampling was restricted to blood, and TCR repertoires in tissues likely differ from the TCR repertoires found in blood. Approximately 5% of naive CD4, more than 3% of naive CD8, about 2.1% of memory CD4, and less than 0.45% of memory CD8 clonotypes were shared across a handful of donors. Higher generation probabilities were observed for clonotypes shared by all four sorted-subset donors than for non-shared clonotypes. Naive subsets generally had larger estimated clonotype richness than memory subsets did.

CD8 naive samples were CD45RO-negative cells positively selected for CCR7, giving a CD45RA+CCR7+ population that excluded TemRA cells. The donors were healthy, HIV-negative adults with no recently reported acute infections or vaccinations. Every donor was a Caucasian adult residing in Nashville, Tennessee, USA. Blood was obtained by leukapheresis, after which PBMCs were separated by Ficoll-Histopaque density gradient centrifugation and cryopreserved in liquid nitrogen vapor phase. Analytical flow cytometry was used to check the purity and quantity of every magnetically sorted T cell population. Genomic DNA was isolated from each sorted fraction and quantified by UV absorbance on a Nanodrop 2000c. In the case of this clone: Its antigen is still unknown. No base quality values were provided; no much bigger clone lies one nucleotide off.

The CDR3 sequence holds 16 residues, the cysteine and phenylalanine included. Just CDR3 DNA is preserved here, 48 bases in frame from base 1. V is reduced by 6 bases and J by 0 bases, leaving a spacing of 18 bases between them. The germline V gene (reference sequence) provides CDR1 SEHNR and CDR2 FQNEAQ. TCR CDR3 regions were amplified from genomic DNA by multiplex PCR using the deep immunoSEQ assay. Extracted genomic DNA from each cell subset was distributed evenly across all wells of several immunoSEQ 96-well plates, and each plate was treated as a replicate. For sorted subsets, 150 to 200 ng genomic DNA, equal to 25,000 to 35,000 T cell genomes, was loaded into each replicate PCR. The purified libraries were quantified using a Qubit 3.0 fluorometer, sized with a Bioanalyzer 2100, and then quantified again using the KAPA Library Quantification kit. Every immunoSEQ 96-well plate was sequenced on a separate single-read 150-cycle Illumina NextSeq 550 flow cell. For the original study's pipeline: The immunoSEQ output contained only junctional sequences without quality scores, so filtering could not match that applied to full-length reads. To assign V/J genes and CDR3, sequences were annotated using PyIR, a Python wrapper for IgBLAST v1.9, with IMGT germline references. Reads were removed for weak V/J assignments (E-value above 1e-6), missing CDR3, stop codons, out-of-frame junctions, or ambiguous translated residues. V3J clonotypes were defined as sequences sharing an identical inferred V gene, J gene, and CDR3 amino acid sequence. To compute the percentage overlap between repertoires, the number of shared unique clonotypes was divided by the size of the smaller repertoire. RTK rarefaction, the Chao1 estimator, and Recon v2.1 estimates of unobserved clonotypes were used to assess repertoire richness. For all TCRbeta clonotypes obtained by the gDNA method from a few donors, generation probabilities were computed with OLGA. TCRdb took over this immuneACCESS table, retaining in-frame rearrangements with V and J assigned. Such tables are incomplete; in checked studies, under half of the missing clones stem from an unresolved V gene, and the remainder is unexplained. V, J and clone size derive from that table, while D and trimming were established from the DNA sequence. This sample holds millions of clones; roughly 95% were observed only once. The ten largest clones add up to 0.9% to 1.3% of the sample.

The TCR was taken from a man aged 18-30 years in good health. This receptor chain uses TRBV7-9 and TRBJ2-7; the D gene is not confidently resolved. The sequenced sample was naive CD8+ T cells sorted from blood. The sample's cell subset or site, from its label and the paper: CD45RA+CCR7+. The bases read TGTGCCAGCAGTCATGCCCTGGACGGTAGCTCCTACGAGCAGTACTTC. This is translated as CASSHALDGSSYEQYF.